Listed below are T cell receptor beta chains from one sample, sequenced in a study of blood T cell repertoires in COVID-19. Profiled with immunoSEQ multiplex PCR; TCRdb holds only in-frame clones, not every one. The table shows about 300,000 clones, with 80% to 90% occurring only once. Sequenced sample: PBMCs or T cells enriched from blood (not recorded which). Source of these receptors: a man aged 25-45 years who had recovered from COVID-19. Each CDR3 is given with its conserved first and last residue. D genes are given only for firm matches. Expanded clones are given a class, and other clones once, few, many or no size at all.

D gene	clone size	J gene	V gene	CDR3 DNA	CDR3 protein
TRBD1	NA	TRBJ1-1	TRBV6-5	TGTGCCAGCACCAGACAGGGTCGGGCGAACACTGAAGCTTTCTTT	CASTRQGRANTEAFF
NA	NA	TRBJ1-2	TRBV3-1/TRBV3-2	TGTGCCAGCAGCCCCGCCGGGGACTATGGCTACACCTTC	CASSPAGDYGYTF
NA	NA	TRBJ1-6	TRBV9	TGTGCCAGCAGCGTAGGCAGATCTTCAAGTAATTCACCCCTCCACTTT	CASSVGRSSSNSPLHF
NA	NA	TRBJ1-1	TRBV24-1	TGTGCCACCAGTGATGACAGCATGAACACTGAAGCTTTCTTT	CATSDDSMNTEAFF
NA	NA	TRBJ1-1	TRBV12-5	TGTGCTAGTGGTTCCGGAGGTTATGGAAACGCTTTCTTT	CASGSGGYGNAFF
TRBD2	NA	TRBJ2-1	TRBV5-4	TGTGCCAGCAGCCCGGGCGGGGGGATCCATGAGCAGTTCTTC	CASSPGGGIHEQFF
NA	NA	TRBJ2-3	TRBV7-2	TGTGCCAGCAGCTTAGCGAGAGGAGGGGATACGCAGTATTTT	CASSLARGGDTQYF
NA	NA	TRBJ1-1	TRBV5-1	TGCGCCAGCAGCTACGACAGCTACACTGAAGCTTTCTTT	CASSYDSYTEAFF
TRBD1	NA	TRBJ1-2	TRBV2	TGTGCCAGCTCAGGGGGCGCAAATGGCTACACCTTC	CASSGGANGYTF
TRBD2	once	TRBJ2-3	TRBV7-3	TGTGCCAGCAGCTTTAGCGGGAGTACAGATACGCAGTATTTT	CASSFSGSTDTQYF
NA	NA	TRBJ1-5	TRBV15	TGTGCCACCAGCAGAGGCCTACTGACAGTTAGCAATCAGCCCCAGCATTTT	CATSRGLLTVSNQPQHF
NA	NA	TRBJ1-1	TRBV6-2/TRBV6-3	TGTGCCAGCAGTACGTACAGGGAGGGGACCACTGAAGCTTTCTTT	CASSTYREGTTEAFF
TRBD2	NA	TRBJ2-5	TRBV11-3	TGTGCCAGCAGCTTAGGCCTAGCGGGGGGCGTCCAAGAGACCCAGTACTTC	CASSLGLAGGVQETQYF
TRBD1	NA	TRBJ2-7	TRBV2	TGTGCCAGCCGGGCAGGGGGACCATCAAGGGAGCAGTACTTC	CASRAGGPSREQYF
TRBD1	NA	TRBJ2-7	TRBV7-9	TGTGCCAGCAGCCCGCAGGGGGAGATAAACGAGCAGTACTTC	CASSPQGEINEQYF
NA	NA	TRBJ1-3	TRBV27	TGTGCCAGCAGAATACCGGGGATCTCTGGAAACACCATATATTTT	CASRIPGISGNTIYF
TRBD2	NA	TRBJ2-5	TRBV7-9	TGTGCCAGCAGCTTATTCCTGGCGGGGGGGGTCCAAGAGACCCAGTACTTC	CASSLFLAGGVQETQYF
TRBD1	NA	TRBJ1-1	TRBV7-2	TGTGCCAGCAGCTTGAGGGGGCTGAAGGCTTTCTTT	CASSLRGLKAFF
TRBD2	NA	TRBJ2-2	TRBV7-3	TGTGCCAGCCGCGTTAGCGGGGAGGTCGGGGAGCTGTTTTTT	CASRVSGEVGELFF
NA	NA	TRBJ1-4	TRBV19	TGTGCCAGTAGTCCGGGTGGTGAGACTAATGAAAAACTGTTTTTT	CASSPGGETNEKLFF
TRBD2	NA	TRBJ2-1	TRBV27	TGTGCCAGCAAGTCTAGCGGCCCCTACAATGAGCAGTTCTTC	CASKSSGPYNEQFF
TRBD1	NA	TRBJ2-7	TRBV5-1	TGCGCCAGCAGCTTACAACAGGGGAACGAGCAGTACTTC	CASSLQQGNEQYF
NA	once	TRBJ1-1	TRBV2	TGTGCCAGCAGTCTTACTCAGGGCACTGAAGCTTTCTTT	CASSLTQGTEAFF
NA	NA	TRBJ1-1	TRBV7-8	TGTGCCAGCAGCCGGACTTCTGAAGCTTTCTTT	CASSRTSEAFF
NA	NA	TRBJ1-2	TRBV5-1	TGCGCCAGCAGCTTGGGCACTTCCTATGGCTACACCTTC	CASSLGTSYGYTF
NA	NA	TRBJ1-4	TRBV7-3	TGTGCCAGCAGGAAGTGGGACTGTAATAATGAAAAACTGTTTTTT	CASRKWDCNNEKLFF